This TCR beta chain stems from a study of blood T cell repertoires in COVID-19. The ends lost 3 bases at V and 7 bases at J; junction bases unmatched: 14. Looked up from germline, CDR1 is SGDLS and CDR2 is YYNGEE. The CDR3 is 19 residues long. The repertoire was sequenced with immunoSEQ multiplex PCR; TCRdb's copy has only in-frame clones and lacks some. The data show approximately 130,000 clones, around 87% seen once. The chain combines TRBV9 with TRBJ2-1; 15 bases are shared with TRBD2. This receptor was obtained from a man in his fifties with acute or convalescent COVID-19. Input material: peripheral blood. In DNA form, the CDR3 reads TGTGCCAGCAGCGGACCAACCCTTCTGGGACTAGCGGGAGGAAATGAGCAGTTCTTC. Protein product: CASSGPTLLGLAGGNEQFF.